The 31 T cell receptor beta chains listed next were all sequenced from one sample in a study of T cell responses to AZD1222 COVID-19 vaccine. Profiling relied on immunoSEQ multiplex PCR, and the TCRdb table lists in-frame clones only, not all of them. The sample holds around 200,000 clones; approximately 94% are singletons and the top ten take roughly 1.5%. Sequences were derived from peripheral blood, sampled 28 days after the second AZD1222 dose. The receptor source for this set is an adult who received the AZD1222 COVID-19 vaccine.

V and J are TRBV5-6 and TRBJ2-1; the D gene is possibly TRBD2 (5 bases). CDR3 length equals 12 residues. Germline V gene data show CDR1 as SGHDT and CDR2 as YYEEEE. Trimming removed 0 bases at V and 13 bases at J, with 11 bases between. The CDR3 here is CASSLAGSDQFF. The CDR3, as DNA: TGTGCCAGCAGCTTGGCGGGATCCGACCAGTTCTTC.

Notes on this clone: Compared with germline, one end of the junction differs, possibly owing to a read error. The chain joins TRBV2 to TRBJ2-1, with 14 bases matching TRBD2. The germline CDR1 and CDR2 sequences are SNHLY and FYNNEI. The CDR3 covers 16 residues. CDR3 amino acids: CASREGLAGGVNEQFF. The CDR3, as DNA: TGTGCCAGCAGAGAAGGACTAGCGGGAGGTGTGAATGAGCAGTTCTTC.

This clone has only one observation. The V and J genes are TRBV24-1 and TRBJ2-1, with TRBD1 matching 10 bases. Trimming cost V 5 bases and J 8 bases; bases outside gene matches: 11. There are 16 residues in the CDR3. Germline assignment: CDR1 KGHDR and CDR2 SFDVKD. The CDR3 DNA reads as TGTGCCACCAGTGGCCTCTCGGGACAGGGGAATTATGAGCAGTTCTTC. It yields the protein CATSGLSGQGNYEQFF.

The J gene is TRBJ1-6, the V gene TRBV19, with 7 nucleotides matching TRBD1. The CDR3 length is 15 residues. Germline V lookup: CDR1 LNHDA, CDR2 SQIVND (reference sequence). The V gene end was trimmed by 7 bases and the J gene end by 1 base; junction bases not matched to a gene: 4. Written as DNA, the CDR3 is TGTGCCAGTAACTCACAGGGGTCCTATAATTCACCCCTCCACTTT. Residues: CASNSQGSYNSPLHF.

The CDR3 DNA is TGCGCCAGCAGCCAAGGACTAGAGTACGAGCAGTACTTC. Its translation: CASSQGLEYEQYF. The chain joins TRBV4-3 to TRBJ2-7; TRBD2 is a possible D gene (6 bases). Germline V gene data show CDR1 as LGHNA and CDR2 as YSLEER. The CDR3 length is 13 residues. The V end was cut by 1 base, the J end by 4 bases, with 8 bases between.

This chain uses TRBV27 with TRBJ2-1, with a tentative D call TRBD1 (6 bases). The germline CDR1 and CDR2 sequences are MNHEY and SMNVEV (reference sequence). The V and J ends lost 4 bases and 3 bases respectively, with 16 bases between them. The CDR3 length is 16 residues. CDR3 DNA sequence: TGTGCCAGCAGTTCCCCCAGGGACACTAACTACAATGAGCAGTTCTTC. This encodes CASSSPRDTNYNEQFF.

J is TRBJ1-3 and V is TRBV6-5; possibly TRBD1 for D (5 bases). The V gene lost 8 bases and the J gene lost 6 bases, with 14 bases spanning the gap. The CDR3 is made up of 13 amino acids. Germline lookup yields CDR1 MNHEY and CDR2 SVGAGI. The CDR3 coding sequence is TGTGCCAGCTACTCGGGACCCGAAAACACCATATATTTT. This sequence encodes CASYSGPENTIYF.

The chain has TRBV4-1 and TRBJ2-2; 8 bases match TRBD2. The V and J ends lost 2 bases and 4 bases, in that order; junction bases with no gene match: 6. The CDR3 has 16 amino acids. Germline V gene lookup returns CDR1 MGHRA and CDR2 YSYEKL. The DNA of the CDR3 is TGCGCCAGCAGCCAAAGGGCCAGCGGGGGCACCGGGGAGCTGTTTTTT. This codes for CASSQRASGGTGELFF.

The rearrangement links TRBV5-3 to TRBJ1-5; 10 nucleotides line up with TRBD1. TRBV5-3 is classed as an ORF, of uncertain function. Trimming took 4 bases from V and 6 from J; bases not matched to a gene: 10. The CDR3 extends over 16 amino acids. The CDR3 region is CARSRLGQGDSQPQHF. CDR3 DNA sequence: TGTGCCAGAAGCCGGCTAGGACAGGGGGACAGTCAGCCCCAGCATTTT.

The V call is TRBV6-4, the J call TRBJ2-3; either TRBD1 or TRBD2 may supply D (6 bases each). Trimming took 3 bases from V and 0 from J, leaving 13 bases between them. The CDR3 contains 16 residues. Germline CDR1 is MRHNA and CDR2 is SNTAGT. This CDR3 is CASSEGGRKSTDTQYF. The DNA of the CDR3 is TGTGCCAGCAGTGAGGGGGGCCGTAAAAGCACAGATACGCAGTATTTT.

The chain has TRBV27 and TRBJ2-7; TRBD1 matches at 9 bases. The CDR3 consists of 15 residues. V gave up 2 bases and J gave up 5 bases; unmatched junction bases: 7. Looked up from germline, CDR1 is MNHEY and CDR2 is SMNVEV (reference sequence). In DNA form, the CDR3 reads TGTGCCAGCAGTTTACTTGGGACAGGGCGAGACGAGCAGTACTTC. Translation gives CASSLLGTGRDEQYF.

This clone was recorded only once. This rearrangement joins TRBV23-1 to TRBJ1-1, with D unresolved. TRBV23-1 is annotated as an ORF whose role is uncertain. Trimming removed 0 bases from V and 1 base from J, with 12 bases in between. The CDR3 has 16 amino acids. This CDR3 is CASSQSSRQKNTEAFF. The DNA for the CDR3 is TGCGCCAGCAGTCAATCGAGTCGGCAGAAGAACACTGAAGCTTTCTTT.

The chain has TRBV5-5 and TRBJ2-7, with D perhaps matching TRBD1 (6 bases). Germline lookup yields CDR1 SGHKS and CDR2 YYEKEE (reference sequence). V shed 7 bases and J shed 0 bases, with 17 bases lying between them. The CDR3 is made up of 15 amino acids. The CDR3 spells CASRTGPTSSYEQYF. Written as DNA, the CDR3 is TGTGCCAGCCGAACAGGGCCTACCAGCTCCTACGAGCAGTACTTC.

The chain employs TRBV12-3 or TRBV12-4 and TRBJ2-3; D gene unclear. Trimming shortened V by 2 bases and J by 14 bases, and 11 bases separated the two germline ends. The CDR3 extends over 11 amino acids. CDR3 coding DNA: TGTGCCAGCAGTTTAACAGAAATGGTGTATTTT. Its protein is CASSLTEMVYF.

As concerns this clone: Relative to the germline gene, one junction end is altered; a read error may explain this. This chain uses TRBV6-1 with TRBJ2-4; 7 nucleotides line up with TRBD1. CDR3 length: 14 residues. Germline lookup yields CDR1 MNHNS and CDR2 SASEGT. The CDR3 reads CASSEAAYLGQADF. The CDR3 DNA reads as TGTGCCAGCAGTGAAGCGGCTTATCTTGGACAGGCCGACTTC.

The rearrangement joins TRBV28 to TRBJ1-2, with D uncertain. The germline V and J ends were trimmed by 7 bases and 4 bases, with 13 bases remaining between them. This CDR3 has 13 residues. Germline assignment: CDR1 MDHEN and CDR2 SYDVKM. This CDR3 reads CASTTTEFYGYTF. CDR3 DNA: TGTGCCAGCACCACAACAGAGTTCTATGGCTACACCTTC.

The count of this clone is one. This rearrangement joins TRBV5-1 to TRBJ2-1, with 10 bases lining up with TRBD2. Looked up from germline, CDR1 is SGHRS and CDR2 is YFSETQ. This CDR3 region has 15 residues. The V segment lost 4 bases and the J segment 4 bases; nucleotides outside the gene matches: 5. DNA for the CDR3: TGCGCCAGCAGCACTAGCGGGAACCTTTACAATGAGCAGTTCTTC. This translates into CASSTSGNLYNEQFF.

V gene TRBV2 combines with J gene TRBJ1-1; TRBD1 might be the D (6 bases). Deletions cut 6 bases from V and 4 bases from J, with 15 bases between. CDR1 is SNHLY and CDR2 is FYNNEI in the germline V gene. This CDR3 region has 14 residues. DNA for the CDR3: TGTGCCAGCAGATCCATTAGGGGGAGCACTGAAGCTTTCTTT. The encoded protein is CASRSIRGSTEAFF.

The chain couples TRBV5-8 to TRBJ2-6; tentatively, D is TRBD1 (6 bases). Germline CDR1 SGHTS, CDR2 YDEGEE. The CDR3 totals 15 residues. Trimming took off 4 bases at V and 4 bases at J, with 12 bases between the two ends. CDR3 DNA: TGTGCCAGCAGCCCTGGACAGCCCGGGGCCAACGTCCTGACTTTC. Its protein is CASSPGQPGANVLTF. Full variable domain (outside the CDR3, taken from reference TRBV5-8 and TRBJ2-6): EAGVTQSPTHLIKTRGQQATLRCSPISGHTSVYWYQQALGLGLQFLLWYDEGEERNRGNFPPRFSGRQFPNYSSELNVNALELEDSALYLCASSPGQPGANVLTFGAGSRLTVL.

This chain uses TRBV6-5 with TRBJ2-1; tentatively, D is TRBD1 (7 bases). The CDR3 extends over 15 amino acids. V gave up 5 bases and J gave up 3 bases, with 14 bases separating them. The germline gives CDR1 MNHEY, CDR2 SVGAGI. The CDR3 region is CASSQGGVGYNEQFF. The CDR3 bases are TGTGCCAGCAGTCAGGGGGGAGTGGGCTACAATGAGCAGTTCTTC.

This chain links TRBV27 with TRBJ2-7, with no clear D. This CDR3 comprises 14 residues. V shed 2 bases and J shed 2 bases, with 10 bases lying between them. CDR1 MNHEY and CDR2 SMNVEV come from the germline V gene (reference sequence). CDR3: CASSLKNPAYEQYF. The CDR3 nucleotides read TGTGCCAGCAGTTTAAAGAACCCAGCCTACGAGCAGTACTTC.

The gene calls are TRBV30 and TRBJ1-4; D is unresolved. This CDR3 spans 11 amino acids. V was pared by 6 bases and J by 8 bases, with 10 bases between. Germline V gene data show CDR1 as GTSNPN and CDR2 as SVGIG (reference sequence). The CDR3 sequence is CACRRGEKLFF. The CDR3 coding sequence is TGTGCCTGTCGCAGAGGGGAAAAACTGTTTTTT.

The chain employs TRBV9 and TRBJ2-3; 14 nucleotides line up with TRBD2. This CDR3 is built from 17 residues. Trimming took 2 bases from V and 6 from J; bases not matched to a gene: 8. The germline gives CDR1 SGDLS, CDR2 YYNGEE. Here the CDR3 DNA reads TGTGCCAGCAGCGTTGGGACTAGCGGGAGTGTGACGGATACGCAGTATTTT. Translating it yields CASSVGTSGSVTDTQYF.

This chain connects TRBV5-1 to TRBJ1-5; D possibly corresponds to TRBD1 (5 bases). Per germline, CDR1 SGHRS and CDR2 YFSETQ. Between the trimmed V and J ends, which lost 5 bases and 3 bases, there was a span of 15 bases. The CDR3 extends over 15 amino acids. The CDR3 coding sequence is TGCGCCAGCAGATCCGGGACGGAAAACAATCAGCCCCAGCATTTT. This translates into CASRSGTENNQPQHF. The variable domain in full, completed from reference TRBV5-1 and TRBJ1-5, reads KAGVTQTPRYLIKTRGQQVTLSCSPISGHRSVSWYQQTPGQGLQFLFEYFSETQRNKGNFPGRFSGRQFSNSRSEMNVSTLELGDSALYLCASRSGTENNQPQHFGDGTRLSIL.

This chain uses TRBV28 with TRBJ2-7; D is possibly TRBD1 or TRBD2 (5 bases each). The CDR3 extends over 17 amino acids. The V gene lost 6 bases and the J gene lost 3 bases, with 24 bases spanning the gap. CDR1 and CDR2 from the germline V gene are MDHEN and SYDVKM. CDR3 region: CASSLPVGERPFYEQYF. The DNA for the CDR3 is TGTGCCAGCAGCCTCCCCGTGGGGGAACGACCTTTCTACGAGCAGTACTTC.

The V gene is TRBV7-9, the J gene TRBJ2-3; 13 positions match TRBD2. Germline V gene lookup returns CDR1 SEHNR and CDR2 FQNEAQ (reference sequence). V lost 5 bases to trimming and J lost 3 bases; unmatched junction nucleotides: 5. The CDR3 is made up of 16 amino acids. CDR3 region: CASSPRLAGGTDTQYF. CDR3 bases: TGTGCCAGCAGCCCGAGACTAGCGGGAGGAACAGATACGCAGTATTTT.

The chain links TRBV9 to TRBJ1-1; TRBD1 matches 8 bases. V was pared by 4 bases and J by 0 bases, with 5 bases of the junction left unmatched. This CDR3 comprises 15 residues. CDR1 is SGDLS and CDR2 is YYNGEE in the germline V gene. This CDR3 reads CASSSRRGLNTEAFF. CDR3 nucleotide sequence: TGTGCCAGCAGCTCCCGCAGGGGGCTGAACACTGAAGCTTTCTTT. Supplemented by reference TRBV9 and TRBJ1-1, the full variable domain reads DSGVTQTPKHLITATGQRVTLRCSPRSGDLSVYWYQQSLDQGLQFLIQYYNGEERAKGNILERFSAQQFPDLHSELNLSSLELGDSALYFCASSSRRGLNTEAFFGQGTRLTVV.

Remarks on this clone: At one end the junction does not follow the germline gene, possibly because of a read error. V gene TRBV2 combines with J gene TRBJ1-2, with 7 bases that match TRBD1. The CDR3 extends over 14 amino acids. CDR1 is SNHLY, CDR2 FYNNEI, per germline. The CDR3 DNA follows: TGTACCAGCAGCTCCGGGACAGTCCCCTATGGCTACACCTTC. Its translation is CTSSSGTVPYGYTF.

J is TRBJ2-7 and V is TRBV11-2; D unclear. The V gene lost 4 bases and the J gene lost 3 bases, with 22 bases spanning the gap. Germline values: CDR1 SGHAT, CDR2 FQNNGV. CDR3 size: 17 residues. The CDR3 protein is CASSSEASWLDLYEQYF. DNA for the CDR3: TGTGCCAGCAGCTCCGAGGCTTCATGGCTAGATCTCTACGAGCAGTACTTC.

The chain recombines TRBV11-2 with TRBJ1-1, with 9 bases aligning to TRBD1. The CDR3 runs 16 residues. Trimming removed 1 base from V and 4 bases from J; junction bases left unmatched: 7. Germline CDR1 reads SGHAT; CDR2 reads FQNNGV. This CDR3 is CASSLGTGVVGTEAFF. CDR3 in DNA: TGTGCCAGCAGCTTAGGGACAGGGGTCGTGGGCACTGAAGCTTTCTTT.

The CDR3 bases are TGTGCCAGCAGCTTGGCGCACACCGGGGAGCTGTTTTTT. It specifies CASSLAHTGELFF. V usage is TRBV5-4 and J usage is TRBJ2-2; no clear D. The germline gives CDR1 SGHNT, CDR2 YYREEE (reference sequence). V lost 0 bases and J 3 bases, leaving 3 bases between the germline ends. The CDR3 is 13 residues long.